This note documents a single T cell receptor (beta chain) sequence. Germline assignment: CDR1 SEHNR and CDR2 FQNEAQ (reference sequence). Trimming cost V 4 bases and J 8 bases; bases outside gene matches: 10. This CDR3 is built from 15 residues. This entry is derived from a study of T cell changes during pregnancy in multiple sclerosis. The assay was immunoSEQ multiplex PCR, and TCRdb's table has in-frame clones only and misses some. This sample has around 80,000 clones, with approximately 95% found just once. The chain uses TRBV7-9 and TRBJ2-2, with 7 bases identical to TRBD2. The TCR was taken from a female donor in good health, enrolled as a control in a pregnancy study. This sample comprised peripheral blood, obtained in the second trimester of pregnancy. The CDR3 DNA reads as TGTGCCAGCAGCTCCGGTAGGCGGGAGTCTGGGGAGCTGTTTTTT. This gives the protein CASSSGRRESGELFF.